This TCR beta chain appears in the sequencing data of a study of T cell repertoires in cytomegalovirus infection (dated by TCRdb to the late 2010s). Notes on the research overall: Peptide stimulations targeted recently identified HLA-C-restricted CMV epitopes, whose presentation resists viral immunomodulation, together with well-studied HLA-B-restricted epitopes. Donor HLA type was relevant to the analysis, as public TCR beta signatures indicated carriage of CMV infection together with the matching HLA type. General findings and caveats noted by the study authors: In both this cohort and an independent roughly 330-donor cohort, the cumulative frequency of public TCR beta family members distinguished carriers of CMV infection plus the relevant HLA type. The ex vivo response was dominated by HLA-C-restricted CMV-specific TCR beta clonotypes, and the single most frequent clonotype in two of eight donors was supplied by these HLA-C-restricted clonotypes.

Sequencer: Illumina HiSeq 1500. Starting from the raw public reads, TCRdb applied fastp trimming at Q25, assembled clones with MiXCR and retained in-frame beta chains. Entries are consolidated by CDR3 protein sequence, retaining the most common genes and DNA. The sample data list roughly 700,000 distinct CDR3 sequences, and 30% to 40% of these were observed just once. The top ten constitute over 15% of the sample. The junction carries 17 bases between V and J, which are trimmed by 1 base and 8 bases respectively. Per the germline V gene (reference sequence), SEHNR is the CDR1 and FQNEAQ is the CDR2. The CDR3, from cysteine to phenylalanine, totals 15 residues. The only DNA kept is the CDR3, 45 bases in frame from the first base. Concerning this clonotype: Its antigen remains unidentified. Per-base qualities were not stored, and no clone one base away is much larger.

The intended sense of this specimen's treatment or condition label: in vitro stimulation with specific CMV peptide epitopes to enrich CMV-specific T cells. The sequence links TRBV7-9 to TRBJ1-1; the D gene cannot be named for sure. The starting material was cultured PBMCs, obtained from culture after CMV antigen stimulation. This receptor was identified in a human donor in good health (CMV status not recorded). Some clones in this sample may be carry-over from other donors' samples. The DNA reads TGTGCCAGCAGCTTAGATGTGGCCGGGTGGAGCGAAGCTTTCTTT. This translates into CASSLDVAGWSEAFF.